The 32 T cell receptor beta chains listed next were all sequenced from one sample in a study of cytomegalovirus exposure and HLA in healthy donors. The PCR used 60 Vbeta and 13 Jbeta primers. Libraries were prepared by immunoSEQ multiplex PCR; TCRdb keeps only in-frame clonotypes and omits some of them. The data hold 130,000 or so clones, with approximately 70% observed a single time. Sequenced sample: PBMCs. These receptors all come from a woman in her sixties in good health and CMV-seronegative.

V usage is TRBV23-1 and J usage is TRBJ1-1; 12 bases match TRBD1. TRBV23-1 is assigned to the ORF class and has an uncertain function. The CDR3 runs to 21 residues. The V segment lost 4 bases and the J segment 1 base; nucleotides outside the gene matches: 19. The CDR3 DNA follows: TGCGCCAGCAGTCCCCTTCTGCCGGGACAGGGGGCGAAAGAAGGGAACACTGAAGCTTTCTTT. Translating gives CASSPLLPGQGAKEGNTEAFF.

On this clone itself: Its ends do not fully match the called genes, so a read error is possible. V is TRBV7-9 and J is TRBJ1-1; 8 nucleotides agree with TRBD1. The CDR3 is 19 residues long. Germline CDR1 reads SEHNR; CDR2 reads FQNEAQ (reference sequence). The CDR3 reads CSSSLANRVRDRGNTEAFF. The CDR3 nucleotides are TGTTCCAGCAGCTTAGCGAACAGAGTCAGAGACAGGGGTAACACTGAAGCTTTCTTT. The variable domain in full, completed from reference TRBV7-9 and TRBJ1-1, reads DTGVSQNPRHKITKRGQNVTFRCDPISEHNRLYWYRQTLGQGPEFLTYFQNEAQLEKSRLLSDRFSAERPKGSFSTLEIQRTEQGDSAMYLCSSSLANRVRDRGNTEAFFGQGTRLTVV.

The CDR3 spells CASSKPGQPNTGELFF. As DNA, the CDR3 is TGTGCCAGCAGCAAACCGGGACAACCGAACACCGGGGAGCTGTTTTTT. The chain couples TRBV7-2 to TRBJ2-2; tentative D call: TRBD1 (6 bases). CDR3 length: 16 amino acids. CDR1 is SGHTA, CDR2 FQGNSA, per germline. Trimming took 5 bases from V and 0 from J, leaving 13 bases between them.

The chain recombines TRBV11-2 with TRBJ2-1; weak D call: TRBD2 (5 bases). V lost 2 bases and J lost 13, with 12 bases in between. Per germline, CDR1 SGHAT and CDR2 FQNNGV. The CDR3 runs to 12 residues. The DNA for the CDR3 is TGTGCCAGCAGCTTAACCGGGAACGCTCAGTTCTTC. Protein: CASSLTGNAQFF. Together with reference TRBV11-2 and TRBJ2-1, the CDR3 gives the full variable domain: EAGVAQSPRYKIIEKRQSVAFWCNPISGHATLYWYQQILGQGPKLLIQFQNNGVVDDSQLPKDRFSAERLKGVDSTLKIQPAKLEDSAVYLCASSLTGNAQFFGPGTRLTVL.

This chain joins TRBV4-2 and TRBJ2-2; no definite D call. CDR3 length: 12 amino acids. V lost 2 bases, J lost 5 bases, and 3 bases lay in between. Per the germline V gene, CDR1 is LGHNA and CDR2 is YNFKEQ. This CDR3 reads CASSQTTGELFF. The CDR3 nucleotides are TGTGCCAGCAGCCAAACAACCGGGGAGCTGTTTTTT.

This clone appeared a single time. This chain uses TRBV19 with TRBJ1-3; D might be TRBD1 (5 bases). CDR3 length: 15 residues. Germline loops: CDR1 LNHDA, CDR2 SQIVND (reference sequence). V was trimmed by 3 bases and J by 0 bases, leaving 9 bases between them. The DNA of the CDR3 is TGTGCCAGTAGTATGGAGGGGAGCTCTGGAAACACCATATATTTT. Encoded protein: CASSMEGSSGNTIYF.

The rearrangement joins TRBV4-2 to TRBJ2-3, with TRBD2 matching over 10 bases. In germline, CDR1 is LGHNA, CDR2 YNFKEQ. This CDR3 is built from 17 residues. The V gene end was trimmed by 0 bases and the J gene end by 6 bases; junction bases not matched to a gene: 9. For the CDR3, the DNA is TGTGCCAGCAGCCAAGAATCGGCTAGCGGGAGTCCGGATACGCAGTATTTT. Translation: CASSQESASGSPDTQYF.

The chain links TRBV7-3 to TRBJ2-2; D call uncertain. The CDR3 consists of 17 residues. CDR1 and CDR2 (germline): SGHTA, FQGTGA. V lost 0 bases and J lost 0, with 11 bases in between. DNA of the CDR3: TGTGCCAGCAGCTTAACGGCCGGGTATACGAACACCGGGGAGCTGTTTTTT. Encoded protein: CASSLTAGYTNTGELFF.

This rearrangement joins TRBV5-4 to TRBJ2-1; 11 bases agree with TRBD2. Per germline, CDR1 SGHNT and CDR2 YYREEE (reference sequence). The CDR3 length is 15 residues. V lost 4 bases, J lost 5 bases, and 5 bases stayed unmatched. The chain's CDR3 is CASSTPGLADNEQFF. The CDR3 DNA is TGTGCCAGCAGCACCCCGGGACTAGCGGACAATGAGCAGTTCTTC.

This clone was detected a few times. The chain employs TRBV6-6 and TRBJ1-5; D remains unclear. Germline assignment: CDR1 MNHNY and CDR2 SVGAGI (reference sequence). This CDR3 comprises 12 residues. The ends were cut back, 2 bases at V and 6 bases at J, with 5 bases in the middle. The chain's CDR3 is CASSYVRQPQHF. CDR3 nucleotide sequence: TGTGCCAGCAGTTACGTGCGTCAGCCCCAGCATTTT.

The chain combines TRBV5-4 with TRBJ2-1; 10 nucleotides agree with TRBD2. The trim removed 1 base at V and 7 bases at J, leaving 5 bases unmatched. The CDR3 runs to 15 residues. Germline V gives CDR1 SGHNT, CDR2 YYREEE (reference sequence). The CDR3 sequence: CASSLRTSGQNEQFF. The CDR3 DNA follows: TGTGCCAGCAGCTTGAGGACTAGCGGCCAAAATGAGCAGTTCTTC.

V and J are TRBV7-9 and TRBJ2-7, with D uncertain. V was pared by 6 bases and J by 3 bases, with 18 bases between. The CDR3 has 15 amino acids. Germline V gene lookup returns CDR1 SEHNR and CDR2 FQNEAQ (reference sequence). CDR3: CASRTLNGVGYEQYF. Written as DNA, the CDR3 is TGTGCCAGCAGAACTTTGAACGGAGTAGGCTACGAGCAGTACTTC.

The chain couples TRBV7-8 to TRBJ2-7, with TRBD2 identical over 8 bases. This CDR3 has 16 amino acids. The germline V gene encodes CDR1 SGHVS and CDR2 FQNEAQ. V dropped 1 base and J dropped 2; count of bases not matched to a gene: 7. The chain's CDR3 is CASSLERGREAYEQYF. The CDR3 DNA follows: TGTGCCAGCAGCTTAGAGCGGGGGCGGGAGGCCTACGAGCAGTACTTC.

The V gene is TRBV29-1, the J gene TRBJ2-2, with TRBD2 as a possible D gene (6 bases). The CDR3 runs to 13 residues. The germline gives CDR1 SQVTM, CDR2 ANQGSEA. V was trimmed by 4 bases and J by 4 bases, leaving 10 bases between them. This CDR3 reads CSVVHGGTGELFF. CDR3 coding DNA: TGCAGCGTTGTCCACGGGGGCACCGGGGAGCTGTTTTTT.

This clone was picked up one time. This chain connects TRBV5-1 to TRBJ2-5, with 8 bases fitting TRBD2. Unmatched junction bases numbered 5, after V lost 8 bases and J lost 2 bases. Germline loops: CDR1 SGHRS, CDR2 YFSETQ. The CDR3 runs to 13 residues. The CDR3 protein is CASARGAQETQYF. In DNA, the CDR3 is TGCGCCAGTGCGCGGGGGGCTCAAGAGACCCAGTACTTC.

Written as DNA, the CDR3 is TGTGCCAGCAGCTTGCAGGGGTGGAGCACTGAAGCTTTCTTT. Translation: CASSLQGWSTEAFF. This rearrangement joins TRBV5-4 to TRBJ1-1; TRBD1 is a possible D gene (6 bases). The CDR3 loop spans 14 amino acids. In germline, CDR1 is SGHNT, CDR2 YYREEE (reference sequence). V was trimmed by 1 base and J by 4 bases, leaving 11 bases between them.

The rearrangement uses TRBV5-1 and TRBJ2-3; TRBD2 matches 11 bases. The V gene end was trimmed by 6 bases and the J gene end by 6 bases; junction bases not matched to a gene: 3. The V gene's germline CDR1 is SGHRS and CDR2 YFSETQ. The CDR3 has 13 residues. CDR3 in amino acids: CASKLAGVDTQYF. CDR3 nucleotides: TGCGCCAGCAAACTAGCGGGAGTGGATACGCAGTATTTT.

This clone is a singleton in its sample. CDR3 nucleotides: TGCGCCAGCAGCCCGTCGGGACTAGCGGGGAAAGAGACCCAGTACTTC. This translates into CASSPSGLAGKETQYF. V and J are TRBV5-1 and TRBJ2-5, with TRBD2 identical over 13 bases. The CDR3 consists of 16 residues. The ends lost 4 bases at V and 3 bases at J; junction bases unmatched: 6. Germline CDR1 reads SGHRS; CDR2 reads YFSETQ.

The chain is built from TRBV19 and TRBJ2-7, with D maybe TRBD1 (5 bases). The germline CDR1 and CDR2 sequences are LNHDA and SQIVND (reference sequence). Trimming removed 9 bases at V and 2 bases at J, with 20 bases between. The CDR3 extends over 15 amino acids. In nucleotides, the CDR3 is TGTGCCAGCTCGACAGACCAAGCCCGCGCCTACGAGCAGTACTTC. It specifies CASSTDQARAYEQYF. The variable domain in full, with the rest retrieved from reference TRBV19 and TRBJ2-7, is DGGITQSPKYLFRKEGQNVTLSCEQNLNHDAMYWYRQDPGQGLRLIYYSQIVNDFQKGDIAEGYSVSREKKESFPLTVTSAQKNPTAFYLCASSTDQARAYEQYFGPGTRLTVT.

There are a few counts of this clone. The V gene is TRBV6-4, the J gene TRBJ2-5; 7 positions match TRBD2. The J call is in doubt because the DNA end fits TRBJ2-7 better. Looked up from germline, CDR1 is MRHNA and CDR2 is SNTAGT. This CDR3 contains 15 residues. This CDR3 reads CASTDGGSRSYEQYF. The CDR3 bases are TGTGCCAGCACCGACGGGGGGAGTCGTTCCTACGAGCAGTACTTC.

This clone was seen a few times. J is TRBJ2-2 and V is TRBV7-3, with TRBD1 as a possible D gene (5 bases). In germline, CDR1 is SGHTA, CDR2 FQGTGA. V lost 2 bases and J lost 6, with 19 bases in between. This CDR3 spans 17 amino acids. In nucleotides, the CDR3 is TGTGCCAGCAGCTTACAAGTTCTGGCCAGGGCGGCCGGGGAGCTGTTTTTT. Translating gives CASSLQVLARAAGELFF. The whole variable domain, remainder taken from reference TRBV7-3 and TRBJ2-2, is GAGVSQTPSNKVTEKGKYVELRCDPISGHTALYWYRQSLGQGPEFLIYFQGTGAADDSGLPNDRFFAVRPEGSVSTLKIQRTERGDSAVYLCASSLQVLARAAGELFFGEGSRLTVL.

This clone appeared a single time. The chain couples TRBV27 to TRBJ2-5, with D maybe TRBD2 (6 bases). Trimming took 6 bases from V and 11 from J, leaving 19 bases between them. The CDR3 is 13 amino acids. CDR1 and CDR2 (germline): MNHEY, SMNVEV (reference sequence). CDR3: CASRPIRTTKQYF. The CDR3, as DNA: TGTGCCAGCAGACCCATTCGGACTACCAAGCAGTACTTC.

This chain connects TRBV7-8 to TRBJ1-2, with D perhaps matching TRBD1 (5 bases). The CDR3 extends over 13 amino acids. Trimming took off 6 bases at V and 7 bases at J, with 15 bases between the two ends. CDR1 and CDR2 from the germline V gene are SGHVS and FQNEAQ. Here the CDR3 DNA reads TGTGCCAGCAGAAACGCAGAAGGGGCTGGCTACACCTTC. It specifies CASRNAEGAGYTF.

The chain employs TRBV6-6 and TRBJ2-3; 8 bases agree with TRBD2. This CDR3 spans 14 amino acids. The J segment lost 4 bases and the V segment lost 6 bases, leaving 6 bases of the junction unmatched. Germline V CDR1 and CDR2: MNHNY, SVGAGI (reference sequence). CDR3 nucleotide sequence: TGTGCCAGCAGGCTCCGGGGGGGACCAGATACGCAGTATTTT. Translation gives CASRLRGGPDTQYF.

V gene TRBV6-5 combines with J gene TRBJ1-1, with TRBD1 matching 8 bases. Losses at the gene ends were 4 bases for V and 1 base for J; bases not matched to a gene: 5. In germline, CDR1 is MNHEY, CDR2 SVGAGI. CDR3 length: 15 residues. This chain's CDR3 is CASSSRQGTNTEAFF. The CDR3 nucleotides are TGTGCCAGCAGTTCTCGACAGGGGACGAACACTGAAGCTTTCTTT.

This clone was recorded at least ten times. The chain joins TRBV6-5 to TRBJ1-6, with D maybe TRBD1 (6 bases). Germline V gives CDR1 MNHEY, CDR2 SVGAGI. This CDR3 region has 14 residues. V was shortened by 0 bases and J by 6 bases, with 6 bases between the two germline ends. In DNA form, the CDR3 reads TGTGCCAGCAGTTACTCGGGGGCTAATTCACCCCTCCACTTT. Translating it yields CASSYSGANSPLHF.

The rearrangement uses TRBV7-2 and TRBJ2-5; TRBD2 aligns across 9 bases. The CDR3 loop spans 15 amino acids. Germline CDR1 SGHTA, CDR2 FQGNSA. V shed 1 base, J shed 11 bases, and the junction held 11 bases outside the gene matches. CDR3 bases: TGTGCCAGCAGCTTAGGCGGTAGCGGGGGAGGTGAGCAGTACTTC. The encoded protein is CASSLGGSGGGEQYF.

This chain joins TRBV20-1 and TRBJ1-2; perhaps TRBD1 as D (5 bases). The germline CDR1 and CDR2 sequences are DFQATT and SNEGSKA (reference sequence). CDR3 length: 11 residues. V was cut by 7 bases and J by 8 bases, with 14 bases left in between. CDR3 in DNA: TGCAGTGTAATCACGGGGGGGGGCTACACCTTC. Residues: CSVITGGGYTF.

V gene TRBV18 combines with J gene TRBJ2-3, with 8 bases identical to TRBD1. The V gene end was trimmed by 3 bases and the J gene end by 0 bases; junction bases not matched to a gene: 2. Germline V CDR1 and CDR2: KGHSH, LQKENI. This CDR3 spans 15 amino acids. The CDR3 reads CASSPGQGSTDTQYF. The CDR3 bases are TGTGCCAGCTCACCTGGACAGGGAAGCACAGATACGCAGTATTTT.

The V gene is TRBV7-8, the J gene TRBJ2-2; D gene ambiguous. CDR3 length: 16 residues. V was shortened by 7 bases and J by 0 bases, with 15 bases between the two germline ends. The germline V gene has CDR1 SGHVS and CDR2 FQNEAQ. DNA of the CDR3: TGTGCCAGCACCTTTTTTTTGTCAGCGAACACCGGGGAGCTGTTTTTT. This codes for CASTFFLSANTGELFF.

This clone occurred a few times. The V call is TRBV5-1, the J call TRBJ2-5; D remains ambiguous. Germline V CDR1 and CDR2: SGHRS, YFSETQ. V lost 0 bases to trimming and J lost 5 bases, with 11 bases between them. The CDR3 has 14 residues. CDR3 in amino acids: CASSLGHPIETQYF. The CDR3 DNA sequence: TGCGCCAGCAGCTTGGGCCACCCTATTGAGACCCAGTACTTC.

The chain couples TRBV9 to TRBJ2-7, with D tentatively TRBD1 (6 bases). The CDR3 is made up of 15 amino acids. From germline, CDR1 is SGDLS and CDR2 YYNGEE. Trimming left V 0 bases short and J 4 bases short, with 14 bases between. Here the CDR3 reads CASSVGGGETYEQYF. The CDR3 nucleotides read TGTGCCAGCAGCGTAGGAGGGGGAGAAACGTACGAGCAGTACTTC.